A single sample gave rise to the 8 T cell receptor beta chains below, sequenced in a study of technical replicates of blood from several donors. Data came from immunoSEQ multiplex PCR; TCRdb stores just in-frame clones and leaves some out. The repertoire holds fewer than 85,000 clones, with 90% to 95% as singletons. The source material was T cells isolated from PBMCs. The receptor set was obtained from a human donor in good health.

The chain employs TRBV4-1 and TRBJ2-1, with 9 bases fitting TRBD2. The junction had 8 bases not matched to a gene; V was cut back by 1 base and J by 7 bases. The CDR3 runs 16 residues. Germline V gives CDR1 MGHRA, CDR2 YSYEKL. The CDR3 loop reads CASSQAPGLAINEQFF. For the CDR3, the DNA is TGCGCCAGCAGCCAAGCACCGGGACTAGCAATAAATGAGCAGTTCTTC.

The rearrangement joins TRBV28 to TRBJ2-3; D remains ambiguous. Germline V gives CDR1 MDHEN, CDR2 SYDVKM. CDR3 length equals 15 residues. V gave up 4 bases and J gave up 1 base, with 12 bases separating them. CDR3 nucleotides: TGTGCCAGCAGTTCCGCCGAGAAGCGCACAGATACGCAGTATTTT. It codes for CASSSAEKRTDTQYF.

The CDR3 DNA is TGTGCCAGCACTCAGGGGAGGAACACTGAAGCTTTCTTT. It is translated as CASTQGRNTEAFF. The chain combines TRBV28 with TRBJ1-1; the D gene is possibly TRBD1 (6 bases). The V and J ends lost 7 bases and 1 base respectively, with 10 bases between them. The length of the CDR3 is 13 residues. CDR1 is MDHEN, CDR2 SYDVKM, per germline.

This chain joins TRBV27 and TRBJ2-7; the match to TRBD1 covers 7 bases. CDR1 MNHEY and CDR2 SMNVEV come from the germline V gene (reference sequence). CDR3 length: 15 amino acids. The V and J ends lost 2 bases and 3 bases, in that order; junction bases with no gene match: 7. The CDR3: CASSLGRDRHYEQYF. In DNA form, the CDR3 reads TGTGCCAGCAGTTTAGGCCGGGACAGACACTACGAGCAGTACTTC.

The chain employs TRBV5-1 and TRBJ2-2; TRBD1 agrees at 9 bases. The CDR3 has 15 amino acids. After removal of 4 bases from V and 6 bases from J, the junction contained 7 bases not matched to a gene. Germline assignment: CDR1 SGHRS and CDR2 YFSETQ. The CDR3 nucleotides read TGCGCCAGCAGCCAAACAGGGGGCGCGGCCGGGGAGCTGTTTTTT. It is translated as CASSQTGGAAGELFF. The complete variable domain, with remaining parts taken from reference TRBV5-1 and TRBJ2-2, reads KAGVTQTPRYLIKTRGQQVTLSCSPISGHRSVSWYQQTPGQGLQFLFEYFSETQRNKGNFPGRFSGRQFSNSRSEMNVSTLELGDSALYLCASSQTGGAAGELFFGEGSRLTVL.

The rearrangement joins TRBV9 to TRBJ2-2; 7 bases fit TRBD2. With 3 bases clipped from V and 5 bases from J, the junction kept 4 bases outside the gene matches. This CDR3 contains 14 residues. CDR1 SGDLS and CDR2 YYNGEE come from the germline V gene. This chain's CDR3 is CASSEGRETGELFF. Here the CDR3 DNA reads TGTGCCAGCAGCGAGGGGAGGGAAACCGGGGAGCTGTTTTTT. Based on the CDR3 plus reference TRBV9 and TRBJ2-2, the full variable domain is DSGVTQTPKHLITATGQRVTLRCSPRSGDLSVYWYQQSLDQGLQFLIQYYNGEERAKGNILERFSAQQFPDLHSELNLSSLELGDSALYFCASSEGRETGELFFGEGSRLTVL.

The chain employs TRBV27 and TRBJ1-2; D is possibly TRBD1 (5 bases). This CDR3 has 13 residues. Germline V gene lookup returns CDR1 MNHEY and CDR2 SMNVEV (reference sequence). V was pared by 7 bases and J by 8 bases, with 17 bases between. Here the CDR3 DNA reads TGTGCCAGCACCCCATCCGGGGGGAAAGGCTACACCTTC. This translates into CASTPSGGKGYTF.

The chain recombines TRBV19 with TRBJ2-1, with D possibly being TRBD2 (5 bases). Germline CDR1 reads LNHDA; CDR2 reads SQIVND (reference sequence). Trimming cost V 0 bases and J 2 bases, with 14 bases left between them. The CDR3 length is 17 residues. The CDR3 loop reads CASSIDPLGRPYNEQFF. The DNA for the CDR3 is TGTGCCAGTAGTATAGATCCACTAGGTAGGCCCTACAATGAGCAGTTCTTC.